The entry below gives a single TCR beta chain sequence along with its context. As yet, its antigen is unknown. The germline CDR1 and CDR2 sequences are MDHEN and SYDVKM. Trimming stripped 5 bases from V and 2 bases from J, with 21 bases between. This CDR3 has 17 amino acids. The data derive from a study of blood T cells in healthy people across ages. Findings and limits, study-wide: As age increased, TCR beta diversity per million T cells fell in a roughly linear fashion.

The authors ran a second PCR of about 7 to 11 cycles using a sample-barcoded 5' primer and a J-beta primer mix. TCRdb called the 5' RACE reads again in MiXCR, with one record for every CDR3 protein. The sample records about 970,000 distinct CDR3 sequences, about 53% being singletons. The clonotype originates from a woman in her sixties in good health. Input material: blood. V usage is TRBV28 and J usage is TRBJ1-1, with unresolved D. The CDR3 nucleotides are TGTGCCAGCAGTCTGATCCCCCTCTTTGGGCTCAACACTGAAGCTTTCTTT. Translation gives CASSLIPLFGLNTEAFF.